This paragraph reports one TCR beta chain. Produced via immunoSEQ multiplex PCR; TCRdb's table is partial and in-frame only. The data contain some 120,000 clones, roughly 76% of them singletons. Germline values: CDR1 SGHRS, CDR2 YFSETQ. Trimming stripped 3 bases from V and 4 bases from J, with 17 bases between. The CDR3 has 16 residues. This sample was taken from a study of blood T cell repertoires in COVID-19. J is TRBJ1-3 and V is TRBV5-1; maybe TRBD1 (6 bases). This receptor was taken from a human donor in a cohort sampled during active COVID-19. Sequenced sample: peripheral blood. For the CDR3, the DNA is TGCGCCAGCAGCTCCGGGACACAGAGACCCGGAAACACCATATATTTT. Its translation: CASSSGTQRPGNTIYF. Looking up the rest from reference TRBV5-1 and TRBJ1-3 gives the full variable domain: KAGVTQTPRYLIKTRGQQVTLSCSPISGHRSVSWYQQTPGQGLQFLFEYFSETQRNKGNFPGRFSGRQFSNSRSEMNVSTLELGDSALYLCASSSGTQRPGNTIYFGEGSWLTVV.